The 27 T cell receptor beta chains presented below share a single source sample, sequenced in a study of siplizumab effects on memory and regulatory T cells. Libraries were prepared by immunoSEQ multiplex PCR; TCRdb keeps only in-frame clonotypes and omits some of them. The repertoire holds about 120,000 clones, about 95% seen once, with roughly 1.7% in the top ten. Sequencing was done on a sample of non-Treg CD4+ T cells sorted from blood. Receptor source: a human donor in good health.

The gene calls are TRBV21-1 and TRBJ1-2; the DNA was not used to check the table's D call, TRBD1. TRBV21-1 is termed a pseudogene. The CDR3 totals 16 residues. The CDR3 loop reads CASSKRPGETNYGYTF. In DNA form, the CDR3 reads TGTGCCAGCAGCAAAAGGCCAGGGGAAACTAACTATGGCTACACCTTC.

This clone showed up just once. The genes are TRBV5-6 and TRBJ1-5; the D is unclear. Per the germline V gene, CDR1 is SGHDT and CDR2 is YYEEEE. The germline V and J ends were trimmed by 0 bases and 4 bases, with 14 bases remaining between them. The CDR3 is 16 residues long. The CDR3, as DNA: TGTGCCAGCAGCTTGGCCGTGGGGAGAGGAAATCAGCCCCAGCATTTT. Encoded protein: CASSLAVGRGNQPQHF.

The chain combines TRBV2 with TRBJ2-7; 8 bases agree with TRBD1. V dropped 6 bases and J dropped 3; count of bases not matched to a gene: 4. Germline V gene sequence: CDR1 SNHLY, CDR2 FYNNEI. This CDR3 is 13 amino acids long. CDR3 sequence: CASRKDRDYEQYF. The CDR3 nucleotides are TGTGCCAGCAGGAAGGACAGGGACTACGAGCAGTACTTC.

The J gene is TRBJ2-2, the V gene TRBV5-6; D call uncertain. The CDR3 loop spans 14 amino acids. Germline loops: CDR1 SGHDT, CDR2 YYEEEE. V lost 0 bases and J lost 4, with 7 bases in between. The CDR3 DNA reads as TGTGCCAGCAGCTTGGGAAGGACCACCGGGGAGCTGTTTTTT. Its translation is CASSLGRTTGELFF.

The rearrangement uses TRBV29-1 and TRBJ1-3; D is uncertain. Germline V CDR1 and CDR2: SQVTM, ANQGSEA. The CDR3 runs to 13 residues. The V end lost 7 bases, the J end lost 7 bases, and 17 bases lay between the germline ends. CDR3 loop: CSARQLGRNTIYF. In DNA, the CDR3 is TGCAGCGCGAGACAATTAGGTCGGAACACCATATATTTT.

This chain links TRBV6-6 with TRBJ1-1, with D uncertain. CDR1 MNHNY and CDR2 SVGAGI come from the germline V gene (reference sequence). The CDR3 length is 14 residues. V shed 2 bases and J shed 4 bases, with 11 bases lying between them. In DNA form, the CDR3 reads TGTGCCAGCAGTTACCCCCAGAGCAGCACTGAAGCTTTCTTT. Residues: CASSYPQSSTEAFF.

The chain recombines TRBV7-9 with TRBJ2-7; D perhaps matches TRBD1 (5 bases). CDR1 and CDR2 from the germline V gene are SEHNR and FQNEAQ (reference sequence). The CDR3 extends over 14 amino acids. V shed 5 bases and J shed 5 bases, with 16 bases lying between them. The CDR3 here is CASSPWGRVDEQYF. CDR3 bases: TGTGCCAGCAGCCCATGGGGCAGGGTGGACGAGCAGTACTTC.

CDR3 protein: CASSIRSGGPNPYEQYF. For the CDR3, the DNA is TGTGCCAGTAGTATCCGTTCCGGGGGTCCCAATCCCTACGAGCAGTACTTC. This chain links TRBV19 with TRBJ2-7; D might be TRBD2 (6 bases). The V end was cut by 3 bases, the J end by 2 bases, with 20 bases between. Germline V gene sequence: CDR1 LNHDA, CDR2 SQIVND (reference sequence). CDR3 length equals 17 residues. Full variable domain (missing parts from reference TRBV19 and TRBJ2-7): DGGITQSPKYLFRKEGQNVTLSCEQNLNHDAMYWYRQDPGQGLRLIYYSQIVNDFQKGDIAEGYSVSREKKESFPLTVTSAQKNPTAFYLCASSIRSGGPNPYEQYFGPGTRLTVT.

Turning to this clone: One end of the junction is discordant with germline, which a read error may explain. The CDR3 region is CASSFGDGANVLTF. The CDR3 DNA follows: TGTGCCAGCAGCTTTGGGGATGGGGCCAACGTCCTGACTTTC. The chain couples TRBV5-1 to TRBJ2-6; D remains ambiguous. The CDR3 is made up of 14 amino acids. Per germline, CDR1 SGHRS and CDR2 YFSETQ.

The V and J genes are TRBV18 and TRBJ1-2, with TRBD1 as a possible D gene (6 bases). Germline V gene sequence: CDR1 KGHSH, CDR2 LQKENI. The V gene lost 0 bases and the J gene lost 0 bases, with 14 bases spanning the gap. This CDR3 region has 17 residues. The CDR3 is CASSPPVAGTTNYGYTF. The DNA for the CDR3 is TGTGCCAGCTCACCACCGGTAGCCGGGACAACTAACTATGGCTACACCTTC.

The genes are TRBV19 and TRBJ1-2; D is possibly TRBD1 (5 bases). V was pared by 7 bases and J by 7 bases, with 19 bases between. Germline CDR1 is LNHDA and CDR2 is SQIVND (reference sequence). The CDR3 consists of 14 residues. DNA for the CDR3: TGTGCCAGTAAGAGGTCTTTTTCTGGGGCTGGCTACACCTTC. Residues: CASKRSFSGAGYTF.

The chain combines TRBV29-1 with TRBJ1-1; tentatively, D is TRBD1 (5 bases). CDR1 and CDR2 from the germline V gene are SQVTM and ANQGSEA. This CDR3 has 13 residues. The V gene lost 6 bases and the J gene lost 4 bases, with 15 bases spanning the gap. The CDR3 bases are TGCAGCGTAGGTGGCAGGGCGGCCACTGAAGCTTTCTTT. Protein sequence: CSVGGRAATEAFF.

This chain connects TRBV7-2 to TRBJ2-5; 9 positions match TRBD2. J was trimmed by 7 bases and V by 10 bases; bases with no gene match: 16. This CDR3 is 15 amino acids long. CDR1 SGHTA and CDR2 FQGNSA come from the germline V gene. The CDR3 DNA sequence: TGTGCCACCCCCGCTAGCGGGGTCGTTGCCGGGACCCAGTACTTC. Its translation is CATPASGVVAGTQYF. Supplemented by reference TRBV7-2 and TRBJ2-5, the full variable domain reads GAGVSQSPSNKVTEKGKDVELRCDPISGHTALYWYRQSLGQGLEFLIYFQGNSAPDKSGLPSDRFSAERTGGSVSTLTIQRTQQEDSAVYLCATPASGVVAGTQYFGPGTRLLVL.

V gene TRBV30 combines with J gene TRBJ2-2, with D unresolved. This CDR3 spans 13 amino acids. V gave up 0 bases and J gave up 4 bases, with 6 bases separating them. Germline-derived CDR1 and CDR2 are GTSNPN and SVGIG (reference sequence). CDR3 nucleotides: TGTGCCTGGAGTGTACAAATCACCGGGGAGCTGTTTTTT. It is translated as CAWSVQITGELFF.

This clone is a singleton in its sample. The chain combines TRBV4-2 with TRBJ2-2; TRBD1 is a possible D gene (5 bases). The ends were cut back, 2 bases at V and 2 bases at J, with 9 bases in the middle. Per the germline V gene, CDR1 is LGHNA and CDR2 is YNFKEQ. The CDR3 sequence is 15 residues long. For the CDR3, the DNA is TGTGCCAGCAGCCAAAGGCAGGGAAACACCGGGGAGCTGTTTTTT. It encodes CASSQRQGNTGELFF.

This chain's CDR3 is CASSVGRRAQYF. The CDR3 DNA is TGTGCCAGCAGCGTCGGTAGGCGGGCCCAGTACTTC. The chain combines TRBV11-2 with TRBJ2-5; a weak D match, TRBD2 (5 bases). The germline V gene encodes CDR1 SGHAT and CDR2 FQNNGV. Trimming cost V 5 bases and J 9 bases, with 13 bases left between them. CDR3 length equals 12 residues. The full variable domain, completed using reference TRBV11-2 and TRBJ2-5, is EAGVAQSPRYKIIEKRQSVAFWCNPISGHATLYWYQQILGQGPKLLIQFQNNGVVDDSQLPKDRFSAERLKGVDSTLKIQPAKLEDSAVYLCASSVGRRAQYFGPGTRLLVL.

This chain uses TRBV5-8 with TRBJ1-2, with TRBD1 matching over 7 bases. This CDR3 spans 14 amino acids. The germline V gene has CDR1 SGHTS and CDR2 YDEGEE. V was clipped by 0 bases and J by 6 bases; unmatched bases: 5. The CDR3 loop reads CASSLGEGAHGYTF. The CDR3 DNA is TGTGCCAGCAGCTTGGGGGAGGGGGCCCATGGCTACACCTTC.

The rearrangement joins TRBV6-6 to TRBJ1-5; no reliable D call. The CDR3 spans 10 residues. The germline CDR1 and CDR2 sequences are MNHNY and SVGAGI (reference sequence). The V gene lost 8 bases and the J gene lost 7 bases, with 6 bases spanning the gap. CDR3 in amino acids: CASAEQPQHF. In DNA form, the CDR3 reads TGTGCCAGCGCAGAGCAGCCCCAGCATTTT.

V usage is TRBV7-3 and J usage is TRBJ2-7; the D gene is possibly TRBD2 (5 bases). The CDR3 loop spans 13 amino acids. Germline CDR1 is SGHTA and CDR2 is FQGTGA. V lost 5 bases to trimming and J lost 3 bases, with 11 bases between them. The CDR3, as DNA: TGTGCCAGCAGCGTAAACCGGGGCTACGAGCAGTACTTC. Amino acids: CASSVNRGYEQYF.

The chain has TRBV9 and TRBJ2-3, with a possible D match to TRBD2 (5 bases). CDR1 is SGDLS, CDR2 YYNGEE, per germline. Trimming removed 3 bases from V and 4 bases from J, with 12 bases in between. CDR3 length: 14 amino acids. The CDR3 spells CASSAQLASDTQYF. The CDR3 DNA follows: TGTGCCAGCAGCGCCCAGCTAGCATCAGATACGCAGTATTTT.

The CDR3 protein is CASSSGTSPNEQFF. The CDR3 nucleotides read TGCGCCAGCAGCTCTGGGACTAGCCCTAATGAGCAGTTCTTC. The chain is built from TRBV5-1 and TRBJ2-1; 9 bases align to TRBD2. The length of the CDR3 is 14 residues. CDR1 is SGHRS, CDR2 YFSETQ, per germline. V lost 3 bases to trimming and J lost 7 bases; unmatched junction nucleotides: 5.

This clone was detected once. This chain joins TRBV20-1 and TRBJ2-5; a possible D gene is TRBD1 (5 bases). From germline, CDR1 is DFQATT and CDR2 SNEGSKA (reference sequence). The CDR3 spans 11 residues. V was shortened by 4 bases and J by 7 bases, with 10 bases between the two germline ends. The DNA of the CDR3 is TGCAGTGCTACTGAGCAGGGGACCCAGTACTTC. It yields the protein CSATEQGTQYF.

V is TRBV7-9 and J is TRBJ1-5; D might be TRBD1 (5 bases). Germline V gives CDR1 SEHNR, CDR2 FQNEAQ (reference sequence). The CDR3 consists of 15 residues. V dropped 1 base and J dropped 0 bases, with 7 bases sitting between them. The CDR3 sequence is CASSLGGDSNQPQHF. Written as DNA, the CDR3 is TGTGCCAGCAGCTTAGGGGGGGATAGCAATCAGCCCCAGCATTTT.

This clone came up a few times. This chain joins TRBV11-2 and TRBJ1-4, with a weak D call TRBD1 (5 bases). Germline assignment: CDR1 SGHAT and CDR2 FQNNGV. CDR3 length: 14 amino acids. Trimming left V 5 bases short and J 8 bases short, with 15 bases between. The CDR3: CASSPRGGREKLFF. CDR3 coding DNA: TGTGCCAGCAGCCCCCGGGGGGGACGAGAAAAACTGTTTTTT.

The genes are TRBV5-4 and TRBJ2-7; D possibly corresponds to TRBD1 (6 bases). Deletions cut 4 bases from V and 5 bases from J, with 19 bases between. Germline CDR1 SGHNT, CDR2 YYREEE (reference sequence). This CDR3 has 15 residues. The CDR3 bases are TGTGCCAGCAGCCTGTACATTGGGGGCAGCGACGAGCAGTACTTC. This sequence encodes CASSLYIGGSDEQYF. The full variable domain, with the rest looked up from reference TRBV5-4 and TRBJ2-7, is ETGVTQSPTHLIKTRGQQVTLRCSSQSGHNTVSWYQQALGQGPQFIFQYYREEENGRGNFPPRFSGLQFPNYSSELNVNALELDDSALYLCASSLYIGGSDEQYFGPGTRLTVT.

The chain has TRBV7-2 and TRBJ2-6; 8 nucleotides align to TRBD1. CDR3 length: 13 residues. With V trimmed by 5 bases and J by 10 bases, 4 bases remained unmatched. CDR1 is SGHTA, CDR2 FQGNSA, per germline. As DNA, the CDR3 is TGTGCCAGCAGCCCGGGACAGGAGAACGTCCTGACTTTC. This sequence encodes CASSPGQENVLTF.

The rearrangement links TRBV6-6 to TRBJ1-1; possibly TRBD1 for D (6 bases). Germline CDR1 and CDR2: MNHNY and SVGAGI (reference sequence). V was trimmed by 0 bases and J by 4 bases, leaving 15 bases between them. The CDR3 is 16 residues long. The CDR3 reads CASSYSGGALGTEAFF. In DNA form, the CDR3 reads TGTGCCAGCAGTTACTCGGGGGGCGCCTTGGGCACTGAAGCTTTCTTT.